Shown below are 21 T cell receptor beta chains from a single sample sequenced in a study of T cell responses to AZD1222 COVID-19 vaccine. Some clones are missing from TCRdb's copy, which holds only in-frame ones; the method was immunoSEQ multiplex PCR. The sample has about 270,000 clones; approximately 94% are singletons. Here the sequenced sample was peripheral blood, taken 28 days after the second AZD1222 dose. These receptors were taken from an adult who received the AZD1222 COVID-19 vaccine.

The chain uses TRBV19 and TRBJ1-5; D not resolved. The V and J ends lost 7 bases and 1 base respectively, with 14 bases between them. Germline lookup yields CDR1 LNHDA and CDR2 SQIVND (reference sequence). The CDR3 length is 15 residues. The CDR3 protein is CASNTRAGSNQPQHF. In nucleotides, the CDR3 is TGTGCCAGTAATACCCGGGCGGGGAGCAATCAGCCCCAGCATTTT.

This chain uses TRBV11-2 with TRBJ2-2; D possibly matches TRBD1 or TRBD2 (6 bases each). Germline CDR1 is SGHAT and CDR2 is FQNNGV. V lost 5 bases and J lost 3, with 16 bases in between. This CDR3 contains 16 residues. The CDR3 region is CASSAPRGTYTGELFF. CDR3 bases: TGTGCCAGCAGCGCTCCCCGGGGGACATACACCGGGGAGCTGTTTTTT.

The rearrangement links TRBV7-2 to TRBJ1-1, with 12 nucleotides matching TRBD1. The CDR3 has 16 amino acids. After removal of 1 base from V and 4 bases from J, the junction contained 4 bases not matched to a gene. Germline-derived CDR1 and CDR2 are SGHTA and FQGNSA. The CDR3 DNA reads as TGTGCCAGCAGCTTAGAGGGACAGGGGGCAGTCACTGAAGCTTTCTTT. As protein: CASSLEGQGAVTEAFF.

The rearrangement links TRBV6-5 to TRBJ1-5; D is ambiguous. The CDR3 has 14 residues. Germline V gene sequence: CDR1 MNHEY, CDR2 SVGAGI. V shed 6 bases and J shed 1 base, with 10 bases lying between them. As DNA, the CDR3 is TGTGCCAGCAGGCCGGTTGAAAGCAATCAGCCCCAGCATTTT. This translates into CASRPVESNQPQHF.

The chain recombines TRBV19 with TRBJ1-1; TRBD1 aligns across 12 bases. CDR3 size: 13 residues. CDR1 LNHDA and CDR2 SQIVND come from the germline V gene (reference sequence). V lost 6 bases and J lost 5; bases outside the gene matches: 1. The CDR3 DNA reads TGTGCCAGTAGGGGACAGGGGGCAACTGAAGCTTTCTTT. Amino acids: CASRGQGATEAFF.

The genes are TRBV2 and TRBJ1-1; D remains ambiguous. In germline, CDR1 is SNHLY, CDR2 FYNNEI. The V end was cut by 8 bases, the J end by 3 bases, with 16 bases between. CDR3 length: 14 residues. CDR3 protein: CASGVKQVYTEAFF. The CDR3 DNA reads as TGTGCCAGCGGGGTGAAGCAGGTTTACACTGAAGCTTTCTTT.

The chain carries TRBV3-1 (or the pseudogene TRBV3-2) and TRBJ1-2, with 9 nucleotides matching TRBD1. J gave up 5 bases and V 1 base, and 8 bases lay outside the gene matches. The V gene's germline CDR1 is LGHDT and CDR2 YNNKEL (reference sequence). CDR3 length: 16 amino acids. CDR3 region: CASSQGVPGTGYGYTF. Here the CDR3 DNA reads TGTGCCAGCAGCCAAGGCGTTCCAGGGACAGGGTATGGCTACACCTTC.

This clone was observed once. The V gene is TRBV7-9, the J gene TRBJ1-1, with 9 bases matching TRBD1. This CDR3 comprises 14 residues. The germline CDR1 and CDR2 sequences are SEHNR and FQNEAQ (reference sequence). Trimming cost V 4 bases and J 3 bases; bases outside gene matches: 3. CDR3 sequence (DNA): TGTGCCAGCAGCTCGTGGACAGGGGACACTGAAGCTTTCTTT. This gives the protein CASSSWTGDTEAFF.

The rearrangement links TRBV3-1 (or the pseudogene TRBV3-2) to TRBJ2-1; tentatively, D is TRBD1 (5 bases). This CDR3 has 13 amino acids. V was shortened by 4 bases and J by 10 bases, with 14 bases between the two germline ends. From germline, CDR1 is LGHDT and CDR2 YNNKEL (reference sequence). Here the CDR3 DNA reads TGTGCCAGCAGCCCAACAGGCCTTTTGGAGCAGTTCTTC. It encodes CASSPTGLLEQFF.

The chain has TRBV11-2 and TRBJ2-1; D may be TRBD1 or TRBD2 (5 bases each). Trimming pared 4 bases from V and 0 bases from J, leaving 16 bases between. The germline V gene has CDR1 SGHAT and CDR2 FQNNGV. The CDR3 is made up of 17 amino acids. The CDR3 spells CASSSLRGRSSYNEQFF. The CDR3 region has the DNA TGTGCCAGCAGCTCCCTCCGGGGACGAAGCTCCTACAATGAGCAGTTCTTC.

This chain connects TRBV5-6 to TRBJ1-6; tentative D call: TRBD1 (6 bases). Germline CDR1 is SGHDT and CDR2 is YYEEEE. The CDR3 covers 14 residues. V lost 0 bases and J 13 bases, leaving 14 bases between the germline ends. The DNA of the CDR3 is TGTGCCAGCAGCTTGGGGTCAGGGGTCGGGCCCCTCCACTTT. Amino acid sequence: CASSLGSGVGPLHF.

The chain uses TRBV5-4 and TRBJ2-4; 10 positions agree with TRBD1. From germline, CDR1 is SGHNT and CDR2 YYREEE (reference sequence). Trimming at V came to 5 bases and at J to 8 bases, leaving 10 bases not matched to a gene. The CDR3 covers 15 residues. The DNA for the CDR3 is TGTGCCAGCAGGCCCGGGACAGGGGTGGGAGACATTCAGTACTTC. Its translation is CASRPGTGVGDIQYF. Supplemented by reference TRBV5-4 and TRBJ2-4, the full variable domain reads ETGVTQSPTHLIKTRGQQVTLRCSSQSGHNTVSWYQQALGQGPQFIFQYYREEENGRGNFPPRFSGLQFPNYSSELNVNALELDDSALYLCASRPGTGVGDIQYFGAGTRLSVL.

The chain employs TRBV7-3 and TRBJ2-2; D remains unclear. The CDR3 extends over 19 amino acids. From germline, CDR1 is SGHTA and CDR2 FQGTGA. V was pared by 4 bases and J by 0 bases, with 21 bases between. CDR3 region: CASSSRRSPTFPNTGELFF. The DNA of the CDR3 is TGTGCCAGCAGCTCCCGCAGGTCGCCTACCTTCCCGAACACCGGGGAGCTGTTTTTT.

The chain recombines TRBV6-5 with TRBJ2-3; D is possibly TRBD1 or TRBD2 (5 bases each). This CDR3 contains 13 residues. Germline CDR1 is MNHEY and CDR2 is SVGAGI. V was clipped by 2 bases and J by 7 bases, with 10 bases between them. The CDR3 nucleotides are TGTGCCAGCAGTTACAGGGGAGTAAATACGCAGTATTTT. Its protein product is CASSYRGVNTQYF.

This clone came up once. The chain employs TRBV11-2 and TRBJ2-1; TRBD2 aligns across 7 bases. V lost 2 bases to trimming and J lost 6 bases; unmatched junction nucleotides: 7. This CDR3 region has 15 residues. Per germline, CDR1 SGHAT and CDR2 FQNNGV. CDR3 amino acids: CASSLLGLFSNEQFF. CDR3 coding DNA: TGTGCCAGCAGCTTACTGGGACTATTTTCCAATGAGCAGTTCTTC.

The chain joins TRBV2 to TRBJ1-6; 7 bases are shared with TRBD1. This CDR3 is built from 15 residues. The trim removed 4 bases at V and 9 bases at J, leaving 9 bases unmatched. Looked up from germline, CDR1 is SNHLY and CDR2 is FYNNEI. CDR3: CASSVAGGPGSPLHF. CDR3 nucleotides: TGTGCCAGCAGTGTGGCAGGGGGTCCGGGTTCACCCCTCCACTTT. Supplemented by reference TRBV2 and TRBJ1-6, the full variable domain reads EPEVTQTPSHQVTQMGQEVILRCVPISNHLYFYWYRQILGQKVEFLVSFYNNEISEKSEIFDDQFSVERPDGSNFTLKIRSTKLEDSAMYFCASSVAGGPGSPLHFGNGTRLTVT.

J is TRBJ2-4 and V is TRBV4-3; D is perhaps TRBD2 (6 bases). Germline V CDR1 and CDR2: LGHNA, YSLEER. V dropped 6 bases and J dropped 2 bases, with 14 bases sitting between them. CDR3 size: 15 residues. CDR3 coding DNA: TGCGCCAGCAGTCCAAGACTAGGGACCAAAAACATTCAGTACTTC. This gives the protein CASSPRLGTKNIQYF.

The rearrangement links TRBV6-5 to TRBJ1-1; TRBD1 agrees at 10 bases. V was pared by 1 base and J by 7 bases, with 6 bases of the junction left unmatched. Germline V gives CDR1 MNHEY, CDR2 SVGAGI. There are 15 residues in the CDR3. In DNA, the CDR3 is TGTGCCAGCAGTTACTTAGACAGGGGGCGCGGTGAAGCTTTCTTT. This gives the protein CASSYLDRGRGEAFF.

As concerns this clone: Other nucleotide sequences from this sample produce the same CDR3. The V and J genes are TRBV28 and TRBJ1-1; a possible D gene is TRBD1 (6 bases). V dropped 2 bases and J dropped 0 bases, with 7 bases sitting between them. Germline V lookup: CDR1 MDHEN, CDR2 SYDVKM. The CDR3 extends over 14 amino acids. The CDR3 coding sequence is TGTGCCAGCAGTTTAACAGGGATGAACACTGAAGCTTTCTTT. Protein product: CASSLTGMNTEAFF.

This chain connects TRBV19 to TRBJ1-2; 11 bases map to TRBD1. The CDR3 is 14 residues long. The ends lost 5 bases at V and 3 bases at J; junction bases unmatched: 2. Germline CDR1 reads LNHDA; CDR2 reads SQIVND (reference sequence). The CDR3 DNA follows: TGTGCCAGTAGTTGGACAGGGGGCGACTATGGCTACACCTTC. Translated, it gives CASSWTGGDYGYTF.

The V gene is TRBV3-1 (or the pseudogene TRBV3-2), the J gene TRBJ2-1; a weak D match, TRBD1 (6 bases). Germline lookup yields CDR1 LGHDT and CDR2 YNNKEL (reference sequence). The V end lost 6 bases, the J end lost 12 bases, and 15 bases lay between the germline ends. The CDR3 length is 12 residues. CDR3 bases: TGTGCCAGCAGTCGAACAGGGCTCGGGCAGTTCTTC. Protein: CASSRTGLGQFF.